This T cell receptor (beta chain) was recovered during a study of cytomegalovirus exposure and HLA in healthy donors. Findings of the study overall: Most TCR sequences were rare, but some public TCRs occurred in many donors. In vitro, a few CMV-associated chains proved specific for CMV antigens. Sequencing likely caused a cluster of highly shared sequence variants.

This CDR3 has 13 amino acids. Germline V gene lookup returns CDR1 SGHRS and CDR2 YFSETQ. Trimming removed 4 bases from V and 4 bases from J; junction bases left unmatched: 2. To note about this clone: Its antigen is undetermined.

Researchers ran the PCR with 60 Vbeta and 13 Jbeta primers. The repertoire was sequenced with immunoSEQ multiplex PCR; TCRdb's copy has only in-frame clones and lacks some. Here the sample spans more than 60,000 clones, around 77% being singletons. V is TRBV5-1 and J is TRBJ2-5; 9 nucleotides match TRBD2. The sequenced material came from PBMCs. This clonotype was obtained from a male donor in good health and CMV-seropositive. The CDR3 is CASSRRGGETQYF. The CDR3, as DNA: TGCGCCAGCAGCCGGCGGGGGGGAGAGACCCAGTACTTC. Looking up the rest from reference TRBV5-1 and TRBJ2-5 gives the full variable domain: KAGVTQTPRYLIKTRGQQVTLSCSPISGHRSVSWYQQTPGQGLQFLFEYFSETQRNKGNFPGRFSGRQFSNSRSEMNVSTLELGDSALYLCASSRRGGETQYFGPGTRLLVL.